One and the same sample provided the 21 T cell receptor beta chains below, sequenced in a study of blood T cell repertoires in COVID-19. Profiling relied on immunoSEQ multiplex PCR, and the TCRdb table lists in-frame clones only, not all of them. The table records 250,000 to 350,000 clones, about 89% of them present only once. Specimen: peripheral blood. The source of these receptors is a woman aged 55-75 years with acute or convalescent COVID-19.

The rearrangement joins TRBV3-1 (or the pseudogene TRBV3-2) to TRBJ2-7; TRBD2 matches 12 bases. V shed 5 bases and J 3 bases; nucleotides not matched to a gene: 8. The CDR3 contains 16 residues. Germline V gives CDR1 LGHDT, CDR2 YNNKEL (reference sequence). The CDR3 coding sequence is TGTGCCAGCAGCGACCGACTAGCGGGAGAAGTCTACGAGCAGTACTTC. Protein: CASSDRLAGEVYEQYF.

The chain combines TRBV6-5 with TRBJ2-7, with D perhaps TRBD2 (6 bases). The germline CDR1 and CDR2 sequences are MNHEY and SVGAGI. Trimming took off 7 bases at V and 4 bases at J, with 14 bases between the two ends. This CDR3 has 13 amino acids. CDR3 amino acids: CASTLRGGYEQYF. The DNA for the CDR3 is TGTGCCAGCACCCTGCGTGGGGGGTACGAGCAGTACTTC.

The chain carries TRBV3-1 (or the pseudogene TRBV3-2) and TRBJ1-2; D is ambiguous. There are 16 residues in the CDR3. Germline V gene data show CDR1 as LGHDT and CDR2 as YNNKEL (reference sequence). V was shortened by 4 bases and J by 1 base, with 16 bases between the two germline ends. CDR3 DNA: TGTGCCAGCAGCCCCAGACGGACGGCGGGTAACTATGGCTACACCTTC. Protein product: CASSPRRTAGNYGYTF.

There are a few counts of this clone. Distinct nucleotide sequences in the sample also encode this CDR3. The CDR3 DNA reads as TGTGCCAGAAGCTTAAAATGGGGGGGTCTGGGAAACACCATATATTTT. Its protein is CARSLKWGGLGNTIYF. The rearrangement links TRBV5-3 to TRBJ1-3, with D possibly TRBD1 on 5 matching bases. TRBV5-3 is an ORF; its function is uncertain. The CDR3 is 16 residues long. V lost 2 bases and J lost 4, with 16 bases in between.

The V gene is TRBV10-3, the J gene TRBJ1-3; D is unresolved. V lost 4 bases, J lost 0 bases, and 7 bases lay in between. This CDR3 region has 14 residues. The germline gives CDR1 ENHRY, CDR2 SYGVKD. CDR3: CAISGALSGNTIYF. The CDR3 DNA reads as TGTGCCATCAGTGGAGCCCTCTCTGGAAACACCATATATTTT.

The V gene is TRBV18, the J gene TRBJ2-7, with TRBD2 matching 7 bases. The CDR3 is 18 amino acids. Germline V gives CDR1 KGHSH, CDR2 LQKENI. Losses at the gene ends were 3 bases for V and 6 bases for J; bases not matched to a gene: 20. CDR3 coding DNA: TGTGCCAGCTCACCGGAGGGAGGAGGTCTAGCGGCTATGGCCGAGCAGTACTTC. Protein sequence: CASSPEGGGLAAMAEQYF.

V gene TRBV7-3 combines with J gene TRBJ2-7; D gene uncertain. Germline CDR1 is SGHTA and CDR2 is FQGTGA. V gave up 5 bases and J gave up 3 bases, with 11 bases separating them. CDR3 length equals 13 residues. CDR3 protein: CASSPRHHYEQYF. The CDR3 DNA is TGTGCCAGCAGCCCCCGACACCACTACGAGCAGTACTTC.

The chain recombines TRBV11-3 with TRBJ2-1; no firm D call. The length of the CDR3 is 14 residues. Trimming stripped 1 base from V and 0 bases from J, with 4 bases between. Germline assignment: CDR1 SGHNT and CDR2 YENEEA. For the CDR3, the DNA is TGTGCCAGCAGCTTAGGGAGCTCCTACAATGAGCAGTTCTTC. Amino acid sequence: CASSLGSSYNEQFF.

This clone was found once. This chain uses TRBV19 with TRBJ1-6; D not certain. The V gene lost 1 base and the J gene lost 10 bases, with 17 bases spanning the gap. The CDR3 is 16 amino acids. Germline assignment: CDR1 LNHDA and CDR2 SQIVND (reference sequence). In DNA, the CDR3 is TGTGCCAGTAGTATAGTGGTAGGAGGGAGAGGATCACCCCTCCACTTT. It encodes CASSIVVGGRGSPLHF.

The J gene is TRBJ2-2, the V gene TRBV19; the D gene is possibly TRBD1 (6 bases). The germline V gene has CDR1 LNHDA and CDR2 SQIVND (reference sequence). The CDR3 extends over 17 amino acids. V was trimmed by 4 bases and J by 5 bases, leaving 20 bases between them. The CDR3 region is CASSTFLGGMGTGELFF. The CDR3 DNA is TGTGCCAGTAGTACTTTTCTAGGGGGAATGGGAACCGGGGAGCTGTTTTTT.

V usage is TRBV28 and J usage is TRBJ1-5; 7 bases fit TRBD1. The CDR3 spans 14 residues. Germline V gives CDR1 MDHEN, CDR2 SYDVKM. With 6 bases clipped from V and 4 bases from J, the junction kept 6 bases outside the gene matches. The CDR3 coding sequence is TGTGCCAGCAGCCATCGACAGGGTAATCAGCCCCAGCATTTT. It translates to CASSHRQGNQPQHF.

The V gene is TRBV6-5, the J gene TRBJ2-4; TRBD2 agrees at 9 bases. The CDR3 extends over 13 amino acids. The germline gives CDR1 MNHEY, CDR2 SVGAGI. The trim removed 5 bases at V and 6 bases at J, leaving 2 bases unmatched. CDR3: CASSRSGGNIQYF. The DNA of the CDR3 is TGTGCCAGCAGTCGTAGCGGGGGAAACATTCAGTACTTC.

The chain joins TRBV4-3 to TRBJ2-7; D is possibly TRBD1 (6 bases). CDR3 length equals 14 residues. Trimming cost V 0 bases and J 2 bases, with 8 bases left between them. The germline CDR1 and CDR2 sequences are LGHNA and YSLEER. The CDR3 DNA follows: TGCGCCAGCAGCCAAGATCACAGGGCCTACGAGCAGTACTTC. This encodes CASSQDHRAYEQYF.

This clone was seen just once. The genes are TRBV5-1 and TRBJ2-1, with 7 bases identical to TRBD2. Losses at the gene ends were 0 bases for V and 13 bases for J; bases not matched to a gene: 16. The CDR3 totals 16 residues. CDR1 is SGHRS, CDR2 YFSETQ, per germline. CDR3 in amino acids: CASSLVEAGASAEQFF. The CDR3 DNA is TGCGCCAGCAGCTTGGTGGAGGCGGGAGCCTCCGCCGAACAGTTCTTC.

This clone was detected only a few times. The chain employs TRBV3-1 (or the pseudogene TRBV3-2) and TRBJ2-5; 9 nucleotides line up with TRBD2. Germline CDR1 is LGHDT and CDR2 is YNNKEL (reference sequence). This CDR3 comprises 15 residues. V lost 4 bases, J lost 4 bases, and 7 bases stayed unmatched. CDR3 sequence reads: CASSPEVAGAETQYF. The CDR3 DNA reads TGTGCCAGCAGCCCTGAGGTAGCGGGAGCAGAGACCCAGTACTTC.

The chain carries TRBV7-2 and TRBJ2-7; 8 bases map to TRBD2. Germline CDR1 and CDR2: SGHTA and FQGNSA. The CDR3 totals 18 residues. Trimming removed 2 bases from V and 0 bases from J; junction bases left unmatched: 12. Written as DNA, the CDR3 is TGTGCCAGCAGCTTAAAGGTCGCGGGCGGGAGGACCTCCTACGAGCAGTACTTC. The encoded protein is CASSLKVAGGRTSYEQYF.

The CDR3 region is CASSSALAGVETQYF. The CDR3 nucleotides read TGTGCCAGCAGCTCGGCACTAGCGGGGGTAGAGACCCAGTACTTC. The chain uses TRBV5-4 and TRBJ2-5; 11 nucleotides align to TRBD2. Unmatched junction bases numbered 5, after V lost 3 bases and J lost 4 bases. This CDR3 is 15 amino acids long. Germline CDR1 is SGHNT and CDR2 is YYREEE (reference sequence).

This clone has just a few counts. The rearrangement uses TRBV28 and TRBJ1-2; 11 bases line up with TRBD1. Losses at the gene ends were 7 bases for V and 4 bases for J; bases not matched to a gene: 5. Germline loops: CDR1 MDHEN, CDR2 SYDVKM. The CDR3 extends over 14 amino acids. DNA for the CDR3: TGTGCCAGCACCGCCGGACAGGGGGCCTATGGCTACACCTTC. Translation: CASTAGQGAYGYTF.

The J gene is TRBJ1-4, the V gene TRBV5-1; D unclear. CDR1 is SGHRS and CDR2 is YFSETQ in the germline V gene. There are 14 residues in the CDR3. Trimming left V 0 bases short and J 6 bases short, with 9 bases between. CDR3 bases: TGCGCCAGCAGCTTGGGCAGTTTTGATGAAAAACTGTTTTTT. Its protein is CASSLGSFDEKLFF.

The chain joins TRBV4-2 to TRBJ1-2; D not resolved. Germline V gene data show CDR1 as LGHNA and CDR2 as YNFKEQ. Trimming removed 0 bases from V and 2 bases from J, with 4 bases in between. The CDR3 is 13 residues long. CDR3 region: CASSQDLNYGYTF. The CDR3 DNA is TGTGCCAGCAGCCAAGATCTAAACTATGGCTACACCTTC.

This chain connects TRBV5-8 to TRBJ1-6; 7 bases line up with TRBD1. The V and J ends lost 1 base and 10 bases, in that order; junction bases with no gene match: 11. The CDR3 loop spans 16 amino acids. Germline V CDR1 and CDR2: SGHTS, YDEGEE. The CDR3 DNA reads TGTGCCAGCAGCTTGACCGGGACAGCCCGATGGTCACCCCTCCACTTT. Translation gives CASSLTGTARWSPLHF.